The 27 T cell receptor beta chains below come from one sample, sequenced in a study of T cell responses to AZD1222 COVID-19 vaccine. Libraries were prepared by immunoSEQ multiplex PCR; TCRdb keeps only in-frame clonotypes and omits some of them. The sample carries 75,000 to 80,000 clones, 60% to 85% recorded once. The sample here was peripheral blood, taken 28 days after the second dose of the MenACWY control vaccine. The receptor source for this set is an adult who received the MenACWY meningococcal vaccine as a control.

With regard to this clone: The junction and the germline gene differ at one end; a read error may be behind it. The chain is built from TRBV18 and TRBJ2-7; 7 bases line up with TRBD1. This CDR3 region has 13 residues. Germline CDR1 and CDR2: KGHSH and LQKENI. The CDR3 loop is CASSPGPGTETQF. The CDR3 DNA sequence: TGTGCCAGCTCACCGGGGCCAGGGACAGAGACCCAATTC. Complete variable domain (other parts from reference TRBV18 and TRBJ2-7): NAGVMQNPRHLVRRRGQEARLRCSPMKGHSHVYWYRQLPEEGLKFMVYLQKENIIDESGMPKERFSAEFPKEGPSILRIQQVVRGDSAAYFCASSPGPGTETQFGPGTRLTVT.

CDR3 nucleotide sequence: TGTGCCAGCAGTGTTAGAGGGGCGGGGATCCAAGAGACCCAGTACTTC. As protein: CASSVRGAGIQETQYF. This chain uses TRBV2 with TRBJ2-5; D perhaps matches TRBD2 (6 bases). The germline V gene has CDR1 SNHLY and CDR2 FYNNEI. Trimming removed 4 bases at V and 1 base at J, with 16 bases between. The CDR3 loop spans 16 amino acids. The full variable domain, in which reference TRBV2 and TRBJ2-5 provide the parts outside the CDR3, is EPEVTQTPSHQVTQMGQEVILRCVPISNHLYFYWYRQILGQKVEFLVSFYNNEISEKSEIFDDQFSVERPDGSNFTLKIRSTKLEDSAMYFCASSVRGAGIQETQYFGPGTRLLVL.

This clone was seen once. The V call is TRBV2, the J call TRBJ2-7; D is perhaps TRBD1 (6 bases). There are 13 residues in the CDR3. V lost 6 bases and J 6 bases, leaving 15 bases between the germline ends. Germline CDR1 and CDR2: SNHLY and FYNNEI. The CDR3 DNA sequence: TGTGCCAGCAGGAACCGGGACATTGGCGAGCAGTACTTC. Its translation: CASRNRDIGEQYF.

This sequence joins TRBV14 and TRBJ2-5, with D possibly TRBD1 on 6 matching bases. This CDR3 is built from 16 residues. Germline V lookup: CDR1 SGHDN, CDR2 FVKESK. V lost 2 bases and J 5 bases, leaving 18 bases between the germline ends. CDR3 nucleotides: TGTGCCAGCAGCCAATTAGCCGGGACAAATCGTGAGACCCAGTACTTC. Its protein product is CASSQLAGTNRETQYF.

The rearrangement joins TRBV19 to TRBJ2-1; TRBD2 aligns across 8 bases. This CDR3 is built from 13 residues. J gave up 7 bases and V 4 bases, and 3 bases lay outside the gene matches. Looked up from germline, CDR1 is LNHDA and CDR2 is SQIVND (reference sequence). CDR3 bases: TGTGCCAGTAGTAGGGCGGGGGGTAATGAGCAGTTCTTC. Its translation is CASSRAGGNEQFF.

This clone has just one count. The chain has TRBV6-2 or TRBV6-3 and TRBJ2-1; D ambiguous. The CDR3 extends over 16 amino acids. The V gene's germline CDR1 is MNHEY and CDR2 SVGEGT. V was pared by 4 bases and J by 4 bases, with 17 bases between. CDR3 sequence reads: CASSSPIRSPYNEQFF. The CDR3 DNA reads TGTGCCAGCAGTTCCCCCATCCGCTCACCATACAATGAGCAGTTCTTC.

The count of this clone is one. The chain combines TRBV28 with TRBJ1-4; the match to TRBD1 covers 9 bases. The CDR3 length is 14 residues. The V gene end was trimmed by 5 bases and the J gene end by 7 bases; junction bases not matched to a gene: 5. Germline CDR1 is MDHEN and CDR2 is SYDVKM. The CDR3 sequence is CASSLDRGGEKLFF. The CDR3 coding sequence is TGTGCCAGCAGTCTGGACAGGGGAGGTGAAAAACTGTTTTTT.

In this sample, this clone turned up many times. CDR3 amino acids: CASSLVGRSGQPQHF. CDR3 DNA: TGTGCCAGCAGCTTGGTGGGGCGATCGGGGCAGCCCCAGCATTTT. This chain links TRBV5-8 with TRBJ1-5; D might be TRBD1 (5 bases). The CDR3 spans 15 residues. The V end lost 0 bases, the J end lost 7 bases, and 14 bases lay between the germline ends. Germline assignment: CDR1 SGHTS and CDR2 YDEGEE.

The chain combines TRBV6-4 with TRBJ2-1, with D tentatively TRBD2 (5 bases). The V and J ends lost 3 bases and 7 bases respectively, with 13 bases between them. CDR3 length: 14 amino acids. From germline, CDR1 is MRHNA and CDR2 SNTAGT. The CDR3 sequence is CASSEFGRGNEQFF. The CDR3 DNA reads TGTGCCAGCAGTGAATTTGGACGAGGGAATGAGCAGTTCTTC.

The V gene is TRBV9, the J gene TRBJ2-1; 10 bases fit TRBD2. The trim removed 4 bases at V and 10 bases at J, leaving 11 bases unmatched. Looked up from germline, CDR1 is SGDLS and CDR2 is YYNGEE. The CDR3 is 15 amino acids. CDR3 loop: CASSFRAGGGVEQFF. The CDR3, as DNA: TGTGCCAGCAGCTTCCGAGCGGGAGGGGGTGTGGAGCAGTTCTTC. Full variable domain (missing parts from reference TRBV9 and TRBJ2-1): DSGVTQTPKHLITATGQRVTLRCSPRSGDLSVYWYQQSLDQGLQFLIQYYNGEERAKGNILERFSAQQFPDLHSELNLSSLELGDSALYFCASSFRAGGGVEQFFGPGTRLTVL.

The V gene is TRBV2, the J gene TRBJ2-1; maybe TRBD2 (6 bases). The V and J ends lost 5 bases and 6 bases respectively, with 17 bases between them. Germline V gene sequence: CDR1 SNHLY, CDR2 FYNNEI. This CDR3 is built from 15 residues. CDR3 bases: TGTGCCAGCAGTAGCCGGGGGTTTGGGGGCAATGAGCAGTTCTTC. It encodes CASSSRGFGGNEQFF.

V usage is TRBV3-1 (or the pseudogene TRBV3-2) and J usage is TRBJ1-1; D unclear. The V gene's germline CDR1 is LGHDT and CDR2 YNNKEL (reference sequence). V was shortened by 0 bases and J by 1 base, with 6 bases between the two germline ends. CDR3 length: 14 residues. CDR3 loop: CASSQDLGNTEAFF. In DNA, the CDR3 is TGTGCCAGCAGCCAAGACTTGGGGAACACTGAAGCTTTCTTT.

The V gene is TRBV5-1, the J gene TRBJ1-1; D is perhaps TRBD1 (6 bases). V lost 0 bases and J lost 0, with 21 bases in between. The CDR3 has 19 amino acids. Germline V lookup: CDR1 SGHRS, CDR2 YFSETQ. The CDR3 nucleotides are TGCGCCAGCAGCTTGGTACCCCAGGTAGGGGGGCTAATGAACACTGAAGCTTTCTTT. It yields the protein CASSLVPQVGGLMNTEAFF.

This rearrangement joins TRBV19 to TRBJ2-6, with no clear D. The germline gives CDR1 LNHDA, CDR2 SQIVND (reference sequence). This CDR3 is 13 amino acids long. Deletions cut 4 bases from V and 1 base from J, with 2 bases between. This CDR3 reads CASSTSGANVLTF. Written as DNA, the CDR3 is TGTGCCAGTAGTACTTCTGGGGCCAACGTCCTGACTTTC.

The chain links TRBV30 to TRBJ1-5; TRBD1 agrees at 8 bases. The junction had 1 base not matched to a gene; V was cut back by 2 bases and J by 1 base. Germline V gives CDR1 GTSNPN, CDR2 SVGIG (reference sequence). CDR3 size: 14 residues. CDR3 amino acids: CAWSRDRSNQPQHF. The DNA for the CDR3 is TGTGCCTGGAGTCGGGACAGGAGCAATCAGCCCCAGCATTTT.

This chain's CDR3 is CASSSSWTNEKLFF. The CDR3 region has the DNA TGTGCCAGCAGCTCAAGTTGGACTAATGAAAAACTGTTTTTT. The rearrangement joins TRBV11-2 to TRBJ1-4, with no clear D. V lost 4 bases and J 2 bases, leaving 8 bases between the germline ends. CDR3 length: 14 residues. CDR1 SGHAT and CDR2 FQNNGV come from the germline V gene.

On this clone: This sample also contains other DNA sequences that code for the same CDR3. The chain carries TRBV10-3 and TRBJ2-5; no firm D call. CDR3 length: 11 residues. V lost 3 bases and J 4 bases, leaving 3 bases between the germline ends. Germline CDR1 and CDR2: ENHRY and SYGVKD. CDR3 loop: CAISEGETQYF. DNA of the CDR3: TGTGCCATCAGTGAAGGAGAGACCCAGTACTTC.

On this clone: At one boundary the junction diverges from the germline segment, which might be a read error. This chain links TRBV6-1 with TRBJ2-2; D possibly uses TRBD1 or TRBD2 (5 bases each). CDR1 MNHNS and CDR2 SASEGT come from the germline V gene. This CDR3 comprises 16 residues. CDR3 amino acids: CASREGTAIWTGELFF. CDR3 sequence (DNA): TGTGCCAGCAGAGAAGGGACCGCAATATGGACCGGGGAGCTGTTTTTT.

The chain carries TRBV2 and TRBJ2-7; 8 bases are a match to TRBD1. V lost 10 bases to trimming and J lost 4 bases; unmatched junction nucleotides: 6. CDR1 and CDR2 from the germline V gene are SNHLY and FYNNEI. The CDR3 runs 12 residues. CDR3 bases: TGTGCCATCGGACAGGGCAAGTACGAGCAGTACTTC. Translated, it gives CAIGQGKYEQYF.

The V call is TRBV30, the J call TRBJ1-1; possible D gene TRBD1, 6 bases. V was cut by 3 bases and J by 5 bases, with 22 bases left in between. Looked up from germline, CDR1 is GTSNPN and CDR2 is SVGIG (reference sequence). The CDR3 contains 16 residues. DNA for the CDR3: TGTGCCTGGAGGGGAGGTGGCAGGGGCGCAGGGACTGAAGCTTTCTTT. The encoded protein is CAWRGGGRGAGTEAFF.

The chain links TRBV15 to TRBJ1-2; TRBD1 matches at 9 bases. CDR3 length equals 15 residues. The germline gives CDR1 LNHNV, CDR2 YYDKDF (reference sequence). V was clipped by 4 bases and J by 8 bases; unmatched bases: 11. CDR3 loop: CATSIAGTGMKGYTF. DNA for the CDR3: TGTGCCACCAGCATTGCCGGGACAGGGATGAAGGGCTACACCTTC.

V and J are TRBV7-8 and TRBJ1-1; D ambiguous. Per germline, CDR1 SGHVS and CDR2 FQNEAQ. The V gene lost 1 base and the J gene lost 5 bases, with 11 bases spanning the gap. This CDR3 is built from 14 residues. Written as DNA, the CDR3 is TGTGCCAGCAGCTTAGACTGGGGTACAACTGAAGCTTTCTTT. Its protein product is CASSLDWGTTEAFF.

This chain links TRBV27 with TRBJ1-1; TRBD1 matches at 9 bases. Germline CDR1 and CDR2: MNHEY and SMNVEV (reference sequence). The CDR3 is made up of 12 amino acids. V dropped 8 bases and J dropped 10; count of bases not matched to a gene: 8. As DNA, the CDR3 is TGTGCCAGCCAAGGGGGGACAGGGTTAGCTTTCTTT. Its protein product is CASQGGTGLAFF.

The chain combines TRBV11-2 with TRBJ1-3, with a weak D call TRBD1 (5 bases). Looked up from germline, CDR1 is SGHAT and CDR2 is FQNNGV. With 6 bases removed from V and 2 bases from J, the gap between germline ends came to 20 bases. The CDR3 is 17 amino acids. The CDR3 sequence is CASRAWARARAGNTIYF. As DNA, the CDR3 is TGTGCCAGCAGGGCTTGGGCCAGGGCGAGGGCTGGAAACACCATATATTTT. Together with reference TRBV11-2 and TRBJ1-3, the CDR3 gives the full variable domain: EAGVAQSPRYKIIEKRQSVAFWCNPISGHATLYWYQQILGQGPKLLIQFQNNGVVDDSQLPKDRFSAERLKGVDSTLKIQPAKLEDSAVYLCASRAWARARAGNTIYFGEGSWLTVV.

The V and J genes are TRBV4-3 and TRBJ1-1; D is possibly TRBD1 (5 bases). This CDR3 is built from 14 residues. Germline CDR1 LGHNA, CDR2 YSLEER. Trimming cost V 2 bases and J 3 bases, with 10 bases left between them. The CDR3 reads CASSQTQGYTEAFF. CDR3 coding DNA: TGCGCCAGCAGCCAAACTCAGGGATACACTGAAGCTTTCTTT.

The gene calls are TRBV7-8 and TRBJ2-1; D unresolved. V was shortened by 2 bases and J by 7 bases, with 6 bases between the two germline ends. Germline CDR1 and CDR2: SGHVS and FQNEAQ. The CDR3 covers 12 residues. The CDR3 DNA sequence: TGTGCCAGCAGCTTAAACCTAAATGAGCAGTTCTTC. Protein sequence: CASSLNLNEQFF.

The genes are TRBV27 and TRBJ2-3; D call uncertain. CDR3 length: 15 residues. The V end was cut by 7 bases, the J end by 1 base, with 15 bases between. Germline loops: CDR1 MNHEY, CDR2 SMNVEV (reference sequence). CDR3: CASTRSAMGTDTQYF. Written as DNA, the CDR3 is TGTGCCAGCACGAGGAGCGCGATGGGCACAGATACGCAGTATTTT.